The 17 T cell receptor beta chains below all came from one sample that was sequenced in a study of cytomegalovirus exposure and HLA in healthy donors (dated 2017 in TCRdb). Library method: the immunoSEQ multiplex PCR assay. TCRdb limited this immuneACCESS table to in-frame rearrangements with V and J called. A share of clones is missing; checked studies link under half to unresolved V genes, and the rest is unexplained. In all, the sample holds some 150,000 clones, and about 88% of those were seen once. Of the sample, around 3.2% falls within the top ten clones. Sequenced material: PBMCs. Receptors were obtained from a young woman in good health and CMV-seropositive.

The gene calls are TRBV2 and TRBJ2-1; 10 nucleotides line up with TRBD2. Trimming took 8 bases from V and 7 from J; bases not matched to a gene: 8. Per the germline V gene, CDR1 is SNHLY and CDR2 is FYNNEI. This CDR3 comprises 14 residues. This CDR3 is CASLSGRAGNEQFF. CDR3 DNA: TGTGCCAGCCTAAGCGGGAGGGCCGGGAATGAGCAGTTCTTC.

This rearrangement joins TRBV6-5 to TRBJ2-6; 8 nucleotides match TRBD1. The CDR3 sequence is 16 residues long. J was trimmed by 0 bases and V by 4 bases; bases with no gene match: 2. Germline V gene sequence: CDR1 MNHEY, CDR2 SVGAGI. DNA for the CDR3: TGTGCCAGCAGTTCCAGGGGGCTCTCTGGGGCCAACGTCCTGACTTTC. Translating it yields CASSSRGLSGANVLTF.

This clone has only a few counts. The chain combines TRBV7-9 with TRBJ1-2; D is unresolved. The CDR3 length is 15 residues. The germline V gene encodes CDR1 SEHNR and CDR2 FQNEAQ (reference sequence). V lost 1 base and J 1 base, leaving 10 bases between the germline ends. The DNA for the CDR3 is TGTGCCAGCAGCTTAGTTCGTCCTTTTAACTATGGCTACACCTTC. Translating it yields CASSLVRPFNYGYTF.

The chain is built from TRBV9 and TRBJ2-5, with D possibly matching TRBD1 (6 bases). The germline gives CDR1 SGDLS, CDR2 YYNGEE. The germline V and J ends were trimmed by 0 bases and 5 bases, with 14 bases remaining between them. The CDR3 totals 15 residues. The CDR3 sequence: CASSVAAGASETQYF. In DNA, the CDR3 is TGTGCCAGCAGCGTAGCGGCAGGGGCGAGTGAGACCCAGTACTTC.

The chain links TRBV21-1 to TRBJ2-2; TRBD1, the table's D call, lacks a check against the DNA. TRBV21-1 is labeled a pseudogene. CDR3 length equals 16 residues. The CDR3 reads CASGYTGKWGTGELFF. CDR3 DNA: TGTGCCAGCGGATATACAGGGAAGTGGGGCACCGGGGAGCTGTTTTTT.

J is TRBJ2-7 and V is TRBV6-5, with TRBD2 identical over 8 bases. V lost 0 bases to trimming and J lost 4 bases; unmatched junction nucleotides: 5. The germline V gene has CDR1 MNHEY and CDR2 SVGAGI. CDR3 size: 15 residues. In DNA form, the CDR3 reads TGTGCCAGCAGTTACTCAGGGACTAGAGGGTACGAGCAGTACTTC. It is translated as CASSYSGTRGYEQYF.

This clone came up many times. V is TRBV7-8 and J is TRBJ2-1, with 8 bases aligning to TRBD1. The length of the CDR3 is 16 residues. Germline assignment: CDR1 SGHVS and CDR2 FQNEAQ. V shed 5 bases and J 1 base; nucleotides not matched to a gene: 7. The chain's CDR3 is CASSPRDRSSYNEQFF. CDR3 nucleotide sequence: TGTGCCAGCAGCCCGCGGGACAGGTCATCCTACAATGAGCAGTTCTTC.

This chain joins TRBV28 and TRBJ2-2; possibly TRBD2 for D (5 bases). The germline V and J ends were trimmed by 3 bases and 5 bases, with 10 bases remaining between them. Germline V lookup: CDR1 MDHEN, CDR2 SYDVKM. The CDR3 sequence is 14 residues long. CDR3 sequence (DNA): TGTGCCAGCAGTTTTCACACGGGGACCGGGGAGCTGTTTTTT. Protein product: CASSFHTGTGELFF.

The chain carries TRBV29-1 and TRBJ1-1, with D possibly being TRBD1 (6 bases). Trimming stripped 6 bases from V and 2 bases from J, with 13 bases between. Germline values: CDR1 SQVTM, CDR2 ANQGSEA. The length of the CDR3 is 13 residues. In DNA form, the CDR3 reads TGCAGCGTCTACCCGGACAGAAACACTGAAGCTTTCTTT. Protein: CSVYPDRNTEAFF. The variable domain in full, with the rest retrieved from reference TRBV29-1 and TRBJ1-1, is SAVISQKPSRDICQRGTSLTIQCQVDSQVTMMFWYRQQPGQSLTLIATANQGSEATYESGFVIDKFPISRPNLTFSTLTVSNMSPEDSSIYLCSVYPDRNTEAFFGQGTRLTVV.

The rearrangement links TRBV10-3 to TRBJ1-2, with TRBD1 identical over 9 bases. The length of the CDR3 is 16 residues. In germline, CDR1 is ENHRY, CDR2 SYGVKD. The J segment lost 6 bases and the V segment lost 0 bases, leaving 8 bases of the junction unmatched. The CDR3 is CAISESFRGQGNGYTF. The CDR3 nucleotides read TGTGCCATCAGTGAGTCTTTTCGAGGACAGGGGAATGGCTACACCTTC.

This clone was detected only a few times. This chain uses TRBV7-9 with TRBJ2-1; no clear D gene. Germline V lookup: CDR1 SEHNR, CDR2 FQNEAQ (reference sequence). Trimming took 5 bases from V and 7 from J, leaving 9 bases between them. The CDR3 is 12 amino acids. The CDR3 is CASSQTGNEQFF. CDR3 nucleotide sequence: TGTGCCAGCAGCCAGACTGGGAATGAGCAGTTCTTC.

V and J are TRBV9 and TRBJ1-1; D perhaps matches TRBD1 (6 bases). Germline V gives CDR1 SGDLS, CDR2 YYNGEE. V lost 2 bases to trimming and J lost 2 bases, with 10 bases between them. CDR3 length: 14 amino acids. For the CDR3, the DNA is TGTGCCAGCAGCGTCTCGGGGGGCAACACTGAAGCTTTCTTT. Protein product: CASSVSGGNTEAFF.

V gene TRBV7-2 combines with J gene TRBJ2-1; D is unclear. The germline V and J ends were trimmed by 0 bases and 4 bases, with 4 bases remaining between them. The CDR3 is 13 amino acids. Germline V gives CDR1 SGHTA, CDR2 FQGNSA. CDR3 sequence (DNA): TGTGCCAGCAGCTTAGCCCGGTACAATGAGCAGTTCTTC. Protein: CASSLARYNEQFF.

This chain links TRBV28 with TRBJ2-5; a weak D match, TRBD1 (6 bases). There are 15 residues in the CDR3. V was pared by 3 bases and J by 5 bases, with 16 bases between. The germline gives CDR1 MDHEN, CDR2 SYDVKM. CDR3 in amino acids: CASSFYNRVKETQYF. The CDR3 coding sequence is TGTGCCAGCAGTTTCTATAACAGGGTAAAGGAGACCCAGTACTTC.

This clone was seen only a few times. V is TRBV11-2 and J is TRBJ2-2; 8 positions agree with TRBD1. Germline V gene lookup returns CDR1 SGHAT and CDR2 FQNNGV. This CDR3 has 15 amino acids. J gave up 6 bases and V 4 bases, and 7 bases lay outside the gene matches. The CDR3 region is CASSSRGRAAGELFF. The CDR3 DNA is TGTGCCAGCAGCTCCAGGGGGCGGGCGGCCGGGGAGCTGTTTTTT.

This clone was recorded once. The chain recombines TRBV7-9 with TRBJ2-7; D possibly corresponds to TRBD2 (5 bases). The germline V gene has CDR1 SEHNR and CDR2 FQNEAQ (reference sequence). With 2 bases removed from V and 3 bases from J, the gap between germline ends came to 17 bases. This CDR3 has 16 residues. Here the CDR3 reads CASSLRASTGVYEQYF. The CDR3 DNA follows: TGTGCCAGCAGCTTAAGGGCCAGCACCGGGGTCTACGAGCAGTACTTC.

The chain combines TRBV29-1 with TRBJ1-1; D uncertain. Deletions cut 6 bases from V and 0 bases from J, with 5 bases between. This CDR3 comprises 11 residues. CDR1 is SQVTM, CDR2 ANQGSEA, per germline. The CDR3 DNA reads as TGCAGCGTGGGAGTGAACACTGAAGCTTTCTTT. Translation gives CSVGVNTEAFF.